This TCR beta chain stems from a study of T-cell memory formation after mild COVID-19. Study-level points and caveats: Some responding clones appeared in pre-infection memory, suggesting cross-reactive memory joined. The main location of contracting CD4+ clones was CM and EM, and that of contracting CD8+ clones was EMRA. From day 15 to 85, contracting clones were balanced between CD4 and CD8, whereas later expanders leaned toward CD4+.

On this clonotype itself: Its target is unknown.

There are 14 residues in the CDR3. Trimming removed 5 bases from V and 1 base from J, with 9 bases in between. Germline V lookup: CDR1 SGDLS, CDR2 YYNGEE. 5'RACE primed from the constant segment yielded TCR alpha and TCR beta cDNA libraries bearing sample barcodes and UMIs. One entry per CDR3 protein, called by TCRdb with MiXCR from the 5' RACE reads. Of around 250,000 distinct CDR3 sequences in the sample, 8% to 10% were seen once. This clonotype was obtained from a man aged 18 to 30 who had mild COVID-19 (a few samples of this study predate the infection). Cell type and time point are not known. Sequencing was performed on PBMCs or a T cell subset sorted from them (not recorded which). The chain employs TRBV9 and TRBJ2-2; D ambiguous. The CDR3 here is CASSTPLNTGELFF. In nucleotides, the CDR3 is TGTGCCAGCAGTACCCCTTTGAACACCGGGGAGCTGTTTTTT.